The 2 T cell receptor beta chains listed next were all sequenced from one sample in a study of T cell responses to AZD1222 COVID-19 vaccine. This table comes from immunoSEQ multiplex PCR, and its TCRdb copy is limited to in-frame clones, with some not included. The sample has approximately 120,000 clones, 75% to 90% seen once; the top ten hold about 4.3%. Sequencing used peripheral blood, obtained 28 days after the second AZD1222 dose. The receptors stem from an adult who received the AZD1222 COVID-19 vaccine.

This clone has more than one count but fewer than ten. The V call is TRBV4-2, the J call TRBJ1-1; D not resolved. CDR3 length equals 16 residues. Germline-derived CDR1 and CDR2 are LGHNA and YNFKEQ. V lost 5 bases and J lost 3, with 19 bases in between. CDR3 residues: CASSFHSGKGYTEAFF. The CDR3 DNA follows: TGTGCCAGCAGCTTTCATAGCGGTAAAGGGTACACTGAAGCTTTCTTT.

This clone was seen a few times. The chain recombines TRBV5-5 with TRBJ2-5; D unresolved. This CDR3 spans 14 amino acids. Trimming removed 5 bases at V and 4 bases at J, with 15 bases between. Germline V gives CDR1 SGHKS, CDR2 YYEKEE (reference sequence). The CDR3 reads CASRAHPGAETQYF. The CDR3 region has the DNA TGTGCCAGCAGGGCCCACCCGGGTGCAGAGACCCAGTACTTC. The whole variable domain, remainder taken from reference TRBV5-5 and TRBJ2-5, is DAGVTQSPTHLIKTRGQQVTLRCSPISGHKSVSWYQQVLGQGPQFIFQYYEKEERGRGNFPDRFSARQFPNYSSELNVNALLLGDSALYLCASRAHPGAETQYFGPGTRLLVL.